These T cell receptor beta chains were read from a single sample in a study of blood T cell repertoires in COVID-19. Profiled with immunoSEQ multiplex PCR; TCRdb holds only in-frame clones, not every one. The table includes a few hundred thousand clones, 70% to 90% detected once. Sequenced: peripheral blood. All receptors come from a man aged 30 to 39 with active or convalescent COVID-19. CDR3s include the opening cysteine and the closing phenylalanine or tryptophan. A D gene is named only where the DNA matches it firmly. Expanded clones get a size class; other rows say once, few or many, or leave the size out.

J,V,size,D,CDR3,DNA
TRBJ1-1,TRBV6-5,NA,TRBD1,CASAVGGVYTEAFF,TGTGCCTCAGCGGTAGGGGGCGTATACACTGAAGCTTTCTTT
TRBJ2-5,TRBV12-3/TRBV12-4,NA,NA,CASRRTVETQYF,TGTGCCAGCAGAAGGACAGTTGAGACCCAGTACTTC
TRBJ1-1,TRBV7-9,NA,TRBD1,CASSLADREVSEAFF,TGTGCCAGCAGCCTTGCGGACAGGGAGGTTTCTGAAGCTTTCTTT
TRBJ1-6,TRBV19,NA,NA,CASSISQVYSPLHF,TGTGCCAGTAGTATAAGTCAGGTATATTCACCCCTCCACTTT
TRBJ2-5,TRBV15,NA,TRBD2,CATRELAGHQETQYF,TGTGCCACCAGGGAACTAGCGGGACACCAAGAGACCCAGTACTTC
TRBJ2-3,TRBV30,NA,TRBD1,CAWSITGVVTDTQYF,TGTGCCTGGAGTATAACAGGGGTTGTCACAGATACGCAGTATTTT
TRBJ2-7,TRBV2,NA,TRBD2,CASCSRGYGEQYF,TGTGCCAGCTGCTCGCGGGGGTACGGCGAGCAGTACTTC
TRBJ1-4,TRBV11-2,NA,TRBD1,CASSQTGTGLEKLFF,TGTGCCAGCAGCCAAACCGGGACAGGGTTGGAAAAACTGTTTTTT
TRBJ1-3,TRBV9,NA,TRBD1,CASSVGTGGNTIYF,TGTGCCAGCAGCGTAGGGACAGGGGGGAACACCATATATTTT
TRBJ1-1,TRBV6-5,once,NA,CASRRARTEAFF,TGTGCCAGTCGGAGGGCACGCACTGAAGCTTTCTTT
TRBJ1-4,TRBV6-5,NA,TRBD1,CASRRQGVREKLFF,TGTGCCAGCAGGAGACAGGGAGTAAGAGAAAAACTGTTTTTT
TRBJ2-5,TRBV18,NA,NA,CASSREAPQETQYF,TGTGCCAGCTCTCGAGAGGCCCCCCAAGAGACCCAGTACTTC
TRBJ2-7,TRBV10-1,NA,NA,CASRLKARYEQYF,TGCGCTAGCAGGTTGAAAGCACGCTACGAGCAGTACTTC
TRBJ2-7,TRBV6-5,NA,TRBD1,CASSSDRGAFYEQYF,TGTGCCAGCAGTTCAGACAGGGGTGCTTTTTACGAGCAGTACTTC
TRBJ1-4,TRBV15,few,NA,CATSRVTGMREKLFF,TGTGCCACCAGCAGAGTAACAGGGATGAGGGAAAAACTGTTTTTT
TRBJ1-4,TRBV2,NA,TRBD1,CASRGQAVTAGNEKLFF,TGTGCCAGCAGGGGACAGGCCGTCACGGCGGGGAACGAAAAACTGTTTTTT
TRBJ2-1,TRBV9,NA,NA,CASSVGTAYNEQFF,TGTGCCAGCAGCGTAGGGACAGCCTACAATGAGCAGTTCTTC
TRBJ1-3,TRBV7-8,NA,TRBD1,CASSLASVGTVSGNTIYF,TGTGCCAGCAGCTTAGCTAGCGTTGGGACAGTCTCTGGAAACACCATATATTTT
TRBJ1-3,TRBV30,NA,NA,CAWNGGSGNTIYF,TGTGCCTGGAACGGGGGCTCTGGAAACACCATATATTTT
TRBJ2-2,TRBV5-1,once,NA,CASSEQPTGELFF,TGCGCCAGCAGCGAACAGCCCACCGGGGAGCTGTTTTTT